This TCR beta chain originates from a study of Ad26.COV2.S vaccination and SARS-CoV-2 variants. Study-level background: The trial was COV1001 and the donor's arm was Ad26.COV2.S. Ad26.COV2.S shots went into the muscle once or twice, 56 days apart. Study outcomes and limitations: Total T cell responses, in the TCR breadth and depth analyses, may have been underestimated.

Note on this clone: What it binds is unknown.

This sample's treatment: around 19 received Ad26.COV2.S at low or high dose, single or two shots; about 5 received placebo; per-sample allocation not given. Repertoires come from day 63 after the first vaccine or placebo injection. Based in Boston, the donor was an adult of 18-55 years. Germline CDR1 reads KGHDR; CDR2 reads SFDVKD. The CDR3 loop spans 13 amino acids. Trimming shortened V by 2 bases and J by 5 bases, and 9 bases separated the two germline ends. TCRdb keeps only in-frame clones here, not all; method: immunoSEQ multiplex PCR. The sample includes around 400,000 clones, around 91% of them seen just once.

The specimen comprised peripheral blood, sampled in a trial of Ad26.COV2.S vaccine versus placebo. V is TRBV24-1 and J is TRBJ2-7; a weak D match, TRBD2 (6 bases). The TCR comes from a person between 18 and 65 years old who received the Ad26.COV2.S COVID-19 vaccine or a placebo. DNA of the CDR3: TGTGCCACCAGTGATTCTCGGGAGAACGAGCAGTACTTC. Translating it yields CATSDSRENEQYF.